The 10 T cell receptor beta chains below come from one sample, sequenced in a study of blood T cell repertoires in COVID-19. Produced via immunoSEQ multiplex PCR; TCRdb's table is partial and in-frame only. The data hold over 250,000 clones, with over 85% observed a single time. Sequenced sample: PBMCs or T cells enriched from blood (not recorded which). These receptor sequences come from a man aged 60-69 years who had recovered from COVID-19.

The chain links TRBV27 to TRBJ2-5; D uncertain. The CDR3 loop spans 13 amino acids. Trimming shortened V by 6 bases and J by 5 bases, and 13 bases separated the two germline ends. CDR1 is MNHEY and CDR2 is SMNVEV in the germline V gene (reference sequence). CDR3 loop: CASSRVVGETQYF. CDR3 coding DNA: TGTGCCAGCAGCCGTGTTGTCGGGGAGACCCAGTACTTC.

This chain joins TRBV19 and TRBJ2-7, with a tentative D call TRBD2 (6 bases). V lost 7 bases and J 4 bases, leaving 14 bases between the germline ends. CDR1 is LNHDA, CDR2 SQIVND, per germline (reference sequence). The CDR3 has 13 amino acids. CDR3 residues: CASIRLGRYEQYF. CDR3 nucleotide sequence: TGTGCCAGTATTAGACTAGGACGTTACGAGCAGTACTTC.

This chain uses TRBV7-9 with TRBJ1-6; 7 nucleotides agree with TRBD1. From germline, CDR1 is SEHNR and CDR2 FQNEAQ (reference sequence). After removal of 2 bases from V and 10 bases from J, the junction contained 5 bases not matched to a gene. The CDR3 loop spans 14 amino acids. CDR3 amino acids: CASSLITGVSPLHF. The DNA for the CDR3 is TGTGCCAGCAGCTTAATAACAGGGGTCTCACCCCTCCACTTT.

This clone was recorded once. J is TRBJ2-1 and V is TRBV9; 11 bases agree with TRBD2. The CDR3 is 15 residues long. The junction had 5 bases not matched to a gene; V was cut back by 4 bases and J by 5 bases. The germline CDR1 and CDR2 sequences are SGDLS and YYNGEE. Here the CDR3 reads CASSTSGSLDNEQFF. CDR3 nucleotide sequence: TGTGCCAGCAGCACTAGCGGGAGTCTGGACAATGAGCAGTTCTTC.

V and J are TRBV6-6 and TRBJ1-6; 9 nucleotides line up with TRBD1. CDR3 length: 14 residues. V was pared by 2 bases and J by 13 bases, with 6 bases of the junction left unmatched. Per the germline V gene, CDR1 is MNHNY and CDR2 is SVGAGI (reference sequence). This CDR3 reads CASSYGDRVFPLHF. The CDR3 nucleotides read TGTGCCAGCAGTTACGGGGACAGGGTTTTTCCCCTCCACTTT.

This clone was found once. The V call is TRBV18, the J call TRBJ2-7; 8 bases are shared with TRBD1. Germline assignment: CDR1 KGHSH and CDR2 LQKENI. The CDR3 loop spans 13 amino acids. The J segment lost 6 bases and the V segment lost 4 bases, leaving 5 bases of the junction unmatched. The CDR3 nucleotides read TGTGCCAGCTCACTGACAGGGGATTTCGAGCAGTACTTC. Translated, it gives CASSLTGDFEQYF.

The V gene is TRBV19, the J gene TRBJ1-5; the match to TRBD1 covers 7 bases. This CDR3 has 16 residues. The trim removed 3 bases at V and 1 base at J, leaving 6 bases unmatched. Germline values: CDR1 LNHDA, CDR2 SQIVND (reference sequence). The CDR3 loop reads CASSMRQGNSNQPQHF. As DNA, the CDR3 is TGTGCCAGTAGTATGAGACAGGGAAACAGCAATCAGCCCCAGCATTTT.

The CDR3 region has the DNA TGTGCCAGCAGCCGACTAGCGGGAGGAGGCGGTGAGCAGTTCTTC. It specifies CASSRLAGGGGEQFF. The rearrangement joins TRBV6-2 or TRBV6-3 to TRBJ2-1; 13 bases are shared with TRBD2. The CDR3 extends over 15 amino acids. After removal of 6 bases from V and 9 bases from J, the junction contained 8 bases not matched to a gene. Germline values: CDR1 MNHEY, CDR2 SVGEGT.

CDR3 region: CASSQQFQRDGEKLFF. CDR3 DNA: TGCGCCAGCAGTCAACAGTTTCAGCGAGACGGTGAAAAACTGTTTTTT. The chain is built from TRBV23-1 and TRBJ1-4; D gene ambiguous. TRBV23-1 is reported as an ORF; its role is uncertain. The CDR3 sequence is 16 residues long. The V end was cut by 2 bases, the J end by 7 bases, with 17 bases between.

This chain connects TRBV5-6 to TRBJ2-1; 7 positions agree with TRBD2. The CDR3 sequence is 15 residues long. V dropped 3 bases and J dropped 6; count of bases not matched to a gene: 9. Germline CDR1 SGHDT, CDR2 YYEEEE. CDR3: CASSSRTRGTNEQFF. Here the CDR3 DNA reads TGTGCCAGCAGCTCGCGGACTAGAGGGACCAATGAGCAGTTCTTC.